The T cell receptor beta chain under discussion was sequenced for a study of T cell responses to AZD1222 COVID-19 vaccine (dated by TCRdb to the early 2020s). About the investigation overall: TCR sequencing covered fewer than 250 trial participants: 200 to 220 given two doses of AZD1222 and approximately 26 given two doses of MenACWY control vaccine. Trial participants were enrolled by age into subgroups of 18-55, 56-69 and 70-plus years, and 148, 28 and 57 TCR-sequenced participants, respectively, were included in these subgroups.

From a lookup of the germline V gene (reference sequence), CDR1 and CDR2 are MNHNY and SVGAGI. For this chain, trimming is 4 bases at the V end and 7 bases at the J end, and the number of junction bases without a gene match is 7. From its cysteine to its phenylalanine, the CDR3 spans 15 amino acids. Only the CDR3 part of the read is kept: 45 bases, read in frame from the first base. Concerning this clone: No antigen is known for it. Per-nucleotide qualities are absent, and no much larger clonotype sits a single base away.

The CDR3 regions of human TCRbeta chains were analyzed by immunosequencing. On the authors' methods: TCRs in the repertoires were compared against a reference library of SARS-CoV-2-specific TCRs that had been generated with the MIRA antigen-specificity platform. Breadth was defined as the fraction of unique TCRs that were SARS-CoV-2-associated, and depth was defined as the fraction of total T cells that were SARS-CoV-2-associated. Using the MIRA data, each spike-specific TCR was assigned both to the spike region to which the TCR was reactive and to a CD4 or CD8 class. Log10-transformed breadth and depth values were compared by one-way ANOVA with Sidak's multiple comparisons tests. The clones in this table, taken by TCRdb from immuneACCESS, are in-frame only. Not every clone is retained; where verified, under half of the shortfall comes from an unresolved V gene, and the cause of the rest is unknown. D and trimming come from the DNA, and the V and J calls and clone size come from that table. The table for this sample lists about 180,000 clones; 85% to 95% of them were counted only once. The ten largest clones capture 1.5% to 2% of the sample.

Results the study describes overall, beyond this receptor: Participants were mostly white British, with more females than males. The authors suggested clonal diversity may have been underestimated. Conclusions about previously exposed vaccinees were limited because only six or seven AZD1222 recipients were SARS-CoV-2 seropositive at baseline. The 56-69-year group was small, and its depth increase did not reach significance, likely because of low power. Because no day 14 peak-response samples were available, the repertoires could be characterized only after the peak T cell response. A significant rise in spike-specific TCR breadth and depth was observed after two AZD1222 doses relative to day 0 and relative to MenACWY recipients. The whole spike protein was spanned by vaccine-associated CD4 TCRs, and dominant responses were seen in regions 160-218 and 743-854. Epitopes outside the regions mutated in the B.1.351 and B.1.1.7 variants were reportedly recognized by nearly half of the unique spike-specific TCRs.

The time point label corresponds to: about 28 days (+/-7) after the second vaccine dose. AZD1222 recipients with second doses at about 4 weeks or about 12 weeks were pooled, because spike-specific TCR depth and breadth did not differ between schedules. Vaccinee samples were obtained from the UK trials COV001 and COV002, which included a single-blind randomized controlled phase 2/3 trial of AZD1222 (ChAdOx1 nCoV-19) in healthy adults. Trial participant PBMC samples were collected at day 0 and day 28 after the second dose for TCRbeta chain sequencing. This TCR was recovered from an adult who received the AZD1222 COVID-19 vaccine. The sequences come from peripheral blood, collected 28 days after the second AZD1222 dose. This chain is built from TRBV6-6 and TRBJ1-2; 12 middle bases align to TRBD1. This receptor carries the CDR3 CASSLGQGAVGGYTF. The nucleotide sequence reads as follows: TGTGCCAGCAGTTTGGGACAGGGGGCGGTGGGTGGCTACACCTTC.